These 31 T cell receptor beta chains originate from one sample sequenced in a study of shared clonotypes between healthy human individuals. Profiling relied on immunoSEQ multiplex PCR, and the TCRdb table lists in-frame clones only, not all of them. The data contain about 600,000 clones, 97% of them seen just once; the ten biggest clones take up less than 0.065%. Sequencing used naive CD4+ T cells sorted from blood. The subset denotes: CD45RA+ positively selected. The receptors shown here come from a woman younger than 45 in good health.

The chain recombines TRBV6-1 with TRBJ1-2; 7 bases align to TRBD1. The CDR3 runs to 12 residues. Germline V lookup: CDR1 MNHNS, CDR2 SASEGT. Germline trimming cut 6 bases from V and 7 bases from J; bases unmatched to any gene: 5. The CDR3: CASRLRGLGYTF. The CDR3 coding sequence is TGTGCCAGCAGACTGAGGGGGCTTGGCTACACCTTC.

The V call is TRBV19, the J call TRBJ2-2, with TRBD2 matching 11 bases. V gave up 4 bases and J gave up 5 bases; unmatched junction bases: 3. Germline V gene data show CDR1 as LNHDA and CDR2 as SQIVND (reference sequence). The CDR3 loop spans 15 amino acids. CDR3 nucleotide sequence: TGTGCCAGTAGTACTAGCGGGAGGTTAACCGGGGAGCTGTTTTTT. Its protein product is CASSTSGRLTGELFF.

The gene calls are TRBV2 and TRBJ1-2; D may be TRBD1 (6 bases). CDR3 length: 13 amino acids. V gave up 0 bases and J gave up 7 bases, with 9 bases separating them. Germline V CDR1 and CDR2: SNHLY, FYNNEI. CDR3 nucleotide sequence: TGTGCCAGCAGTGAAGCACCCAGGGGTGGCTACACCTTC. Its translation is CASSEAPRGGYTF.

The chain links TRBV28 to TRBJ1-4; 8 bases map to TRBD1. Germline V CDR1 and CDR2: MDHEN, SYDVKM. Unmatched junction bases numbered 13, after V lost 1 base and J lost 0 bases. CDR3 length: 20 residues. The CDR3 loop reads CASSLSGTGASFATNEKLFF. CDR3 DNA sequence: TGTGCCAGCAGTTTATCCGGGACAGGCGCCTCCTTTGCAACTAATGAAAAACTGTTTTTT.

The chain carries TRBV19 and TRBJ2-7; D ambiguous. CDR3 size: 12 residues. From germline, CDR1 is LNHDA and CDR2 SQIVND (reference sequence). Trimming pared 8 bases from V and 6 bases from J, leaving 14 bases between. The CDR3 bases are TGTGCCAGTGATGGCTACGGTGGCGAGCAGTACTTC. It codes for CASDGYGGEQYF.

This chain links TRBV7-8 with TRBJ2-5; D call uncertain. V lost 4 bases and J 2 bases, leaving 8 bases between the germline ends. Per the germline V gene, CDR1 is SGHVS and CDR2 is FQNEAQ. The CDR3 has 13 residues. The chain's CDR3 is CASSSGRQETQYF. The CDR3 DNA is TGTGCCAGCAGCTCGGGCAGGCAAGAGACCCAGTACTTC.

This clone was detected only once. The rearrangement joins TRBV5-1 to TRBJ1-4, with D maybe TRBD1 (6 bases). The germline CDR1 and CDR2 sequences are SGHRS and YFSETQ. The CDR3 consists of 14 residues. Trimming removed 4 bases from V and 6 bases from J, with 13 bases in between. The CDR3 reads CASSIRGGDEKLFF. The DNA of the CDR3 is TGCGCCAGCAGCATCAGGGGAGGTGATGAAAAACTGTTTTTT. The whole variable domain, filled in from reference TRBV5-1 and TRBJ1-4, reads KAGVTQTPRYLIKTRGQQVTLSCSPISGHRSVSWYQQTPGQGLQFLFEYFSETQRNKGNFPGRFSGRQFSNSRSEMNVSTLELGDSALYLCASSIRGGDEKLFFGSGTQLSVL.

V is TRBV19 and J is TRBJ2-1; 10 bases line up with TRBD2. CDR1 is LNHDA, CDR2 SQIVND, per germline (reference sequence). This CDR3 contains 16 residues. Losses at the gene ends were 3 bases for V and 6 bases for J; bases not matched to a gene: 8. The CDR3 DNA is TGTGCCAGTAGTATGCCCTCGTCTAGCGGGAGCAATGAGCAGTTCTTC. Translated, it gives CASSMPSSSGSNEQFF.

J is TRBJ1-3 and V is TRBV11-2; D may be TRBD1 (6 bases). V lost 5 bases to trimming and J lost 4 bases, with 21 bases between them. Germline V gene data show CDR1 as SGHAT and CDR2 as FQNNGV. This CDR3 region has 17 residues. The CDR3 here is CASSPGKVGGLGNTIYF. In nucleotides, the CDR3 is TGTGCCAGCAGCCCCGGGAAGGTGGGGGGGCTGGGAAACACCATATATTTT.

This chain joins TRBV19 and TRBJ2-5; the D is unclear. The assigned J gene may be wrong: the sequence end matches TRBJ2-7 better. Germline CDR1 LNHDA, CDR2 SQIVND (reference sequence). This CDR3 contains 13 residues. CDR3: CASSGGGTYEQYF. CDR3 in DNA: TGTGCCAGTAGTGGCGGTGGGACCTACGAGCAGTACTTC.

This clone has a single count. A read error may account for a junction end that differs from germline. The J gene is TRBJ2-5, the V gene TRBV7-9; 7 bases match TRBD1. The CDR3 is 15 residues long. Germline CDR1 SEHNR, CDR2 FQNEAQ (reference sequence). CDR3 loop: CASSLVQATGATRHF. CDR3 DNA: TGTGCCAGCAGCTTAGTCCAGGCCACAGGGGCGACGCGGCACTTC.

The chain couples TRBV28 to TRBJ2-5; D remains unclear. The J call may be incorrect, as the DNA end agrees better with TRBJ2-7. From germline, CDR1 is MDHEN and CDR2 SYDVKM. The CDR3 runs 12 residues. CDR3 nucleotide sequence: TGTGCCAGCAGTTTAGTTTCCTACGAGCAGTACTTC. As protein: CASSLVSYEQYF.

V and J are TRBV28 and TRBJ1-4; the D gene is possibly TRBD1 (5 bases). Trimming stripped 4 bases from V and 3 bases from J, with 18 bases between. CDR3 size: 17 residues. Germline CDR1 and CDR2: MDHEN and SYDVKM. CDR3 protein: CASSSPPGVRANEKLFF. The CDR3 DNA reads as TGTGCCAGCAGTTCACCCCCGGGGGTTAGGGCTAATGAAAAACTGTTTTTT.

This sequence joins TRBV2 and TRBJ1-1; D remains ambiguous. The germline V gene encodes CDR1 SNHLY and CDR2 FYNNEI. The CDR3 has 13 amino acids. Trimming cost V 3 bases and J 11 bases, with 16 bases left between them. DNA for the CDR3: TGTGCCAGCAGTGAGGGTCCGCAACTTGGGGCTTTCTTT. This gives the protein CASSEGPQLGAFF. The complete variable domain, with remaining parts taken from reference TRBV2 and TRBJ1-1, reads EPEVTQTPSHQVTQMGQEVILRCVPISNHLYFYWYRQILGQKVEFLVSFYNNEISEKSEIFDDQFSVERPDGSNFTLKIRSTKLEDSAMYFCASSEGPQLGAFFGQGTRLTVV.

A single count supports this clone. The J gene is TRBJ2-3, the V gene TRBV29-1; D is perhaps TRBD1 or TRBD2 (5 bases each). The CDR3 has 14 amino acids. V lost 2 bases, J lost 5 bases, and 14 bases lay in between. Germline V lookup: CDR1 SQVTM, CDR2 ANQGSEA. DNA of the CDR3: TGCAGCGTTGAAATGGGGCTAGCTGTAGATACGCAGTATTTT. Its translation: CSVEMGLAVDTQYF.

The chain is built from TRBV7-7 and TRBJ2-2; the D gene is possibly TRBD2 (5 bases). Trimming left V 5 bases short and J 1 base short, with 11 bases between. Germline CDR1 reads SSHAT; CDR2 reads FNYEAQ (reference sequence). This CDR3 region has 15 residues. CDR3: CASSPQTRNTGELFF. The CDR3 nucleotides are TGTGCCAGCAGCCCCCAAACTAGGAACACCGGGGAGCTGTTTTTT.

The chain couples TRBV19 to TRBJ2-3, with 9 bases matching TRBD2. Trimming cost V 0 bases and J 6 bases; bases outside gene matches: 10. CDR3 length: 17 amino acids. The germline gives CDR1 LNHDA, CDR2 SQIVND (reference sequence). As DNA, the CDR3 is TGTGCCAGTAGTATAGATCTATCGCGGGAGGGCCCTGATACGCAGTATTTT. As protein: CASSIDLSREGPDTQYF.

The rearrangement uses TRBV9 and TRBJ1-4; D is undetermined. CDR3 size: 15 residues. Trimming took 0 bases from V and 5 from J, leaving 11 bases between them. The germline gives CDR1 SGDLS, CDR2 YYNGEE. As DNA, the CDR3 is TGTGCCAGCAGCGTAGGGAGGTCTTCGAATGAAAAACTGTTTTTT. It yields the protein CASSVGRSSNEKLFF.

The chain recombines TRBV10-2 with TRBJ2-5; perhaps D is TRBD1 or TRBD2 (5 bases each). The CDR3 length is 14 residues. The germline CDR1 and CDR2 sequences are WSHSY and SAAADI. V shed 3 bases and J shed 5 bases, with 13 bases lying between them. The CDR3 loop is CASSDGGLVETQYF. CDR3 coding DNA: TGCGCCAGCAGTGATGGGGGTTTAGTTGAGACCCAGTACTTC.

This chain joins TRBV18 and TRBJ2-5, with TRBD1 matching 8 bases. This CDR3 is built from 14 residues. Trimming removed 3 bases from V and 3 bases from J; junction bases left unmatched: 3. Germline V lookup: CDR1 KGHSH, CDR2 LQKENI. The CDR3 reads CASSPGDRKETQYF. The CDR3 bases are TGTGCCAGCTCACCGGGGGACAGGAAAGAGACCCAGTACTTC.

The rearrangement joins TRBV28 to TRBJ2-3, with a tentative D call TRBD2 (6 bases). The V gene lost 6 bases and the J gene lost 4 bases, with 11 bases spanning the gap. The CDR3 loop spans 13 amino acids. Per the germline V gene, CDR1 is MDHEN and CDR2 is SYDVKM. CDR3 bases: TGTGCCAGCAGGCCCCCGGGGGCAGATACGCAGTATTTT. Amino acid sequence: CASRPPGADTQYF.

Only one count was recorded for this clone. This same CDR3 is encoded by further DNA sequences in the sample. The chain employs TRBV28 and TRBJ2-1; no firm D call. Trimming took off 5 bases at V and 7 bases at J, with 6 bases between the two ends. The V gene's germline CDR1 is MDHEN and CDR2 SYDVKM. There are 11 residues in the CDR3. CDR3 coding DNA: TGTGCCAGCAGTAGGTATAATGAGCAGTTCTTC. Translation: CASSRYNEQFF.

This clone was recorded only once. CDR3: CASSSYRGTEAFF. CDR3 coding DNA: TGTGCCAGCAGTTCCTACAGGGGCACTGAAGCTTTCTTT. This rearrangement joins TRBV7-6 to TRBJ1-1, with 7 bases identical to TRBD1. The CDR3 is 13 residues long. V lost 6 bases to trimming and J lost 4 bases; unmatched junction nucleotides: 5. The germline gives CDR1 SGHVS, CDR2 FNYEAQ.

The chain combines TRBV7-3 with TRBJ2-2; the D gene is possibly TRBD1 (5 bases). The ends were cut back, 3 bases at V and 6 bases at J, with 5 bases in the middle. Germline-derived CDR1 and CDR2 are SGHTA and FQGTGA. This CDR3 is 12 amino acids long. CDR3 sequence (DNA): TGTGCCAGCAGCTTGACAGCCGGGGAGCTGTTTTTT. Its translation is CASSLTAGELFF.

This chain connects TRBV7-5 to TRBJ1-1; the table calls TRBD1, which could not be checked here. TRBV7-5 is a recognized pseudogene. The CDR3 spans 15 residues. Here the CDR3 reads CVRSSKTGGNTEAFF. The CDR3 DNA follows: TGTGTCAGAAGCTCCAAGACAGGGGGGAACACTGAAGCTTTCTTT.

The chain links TRBV7-9 to TRBJ2-2; TRBD2 agrees at 12 bases. The V segment lost 6 bases and the J segment 5 bases; nucleotides outside the gene matches: 10. CDR1 is SEHNR, CDR2 FQNEAQ, per germline (reference sequence). The CDR3 length is 17 residues. The CDR3 sequence is CASSPRLAGVITGELFF. CDR3 DNA sequence: TGTGCCAGCAGTCCTCGACTAGCGGGAGTAATTACCGGGGAGCTGTTTTTT.

This clone was recorded once. CDR3 sequence (DNA): TGTGCCAGCAGCTCGCGGGTAGGGAATGGCTACACCTTC. Amino acid sequence: CASSSRVGNGYTF. This chain uses TRBV7-8 with TRBJ1-2; no clear D gene. V was trimmed by 4 bases and J by 6 bases, leaving 12 bases between them. Germline lookup yields CDR1 SGHVS and CDR2 FQNEAQ. The CDR3 loop spans 13 amino acids.

The chain combines TRBV30 with TRBJ1-4; perhaps TRBD1 as D (5 bases). Germline CDR1 reads GTSNPN; CDR2 reads SVGIG (reference sequence). This CDR3 is 13 amino acids long. The V end lost 0 bases, the J end lost 11 bases, and 13 bases lay between the germline ends. The CDR3 DNA sequence: TGTGCCTGGAGTGTACCTCTTGGGGGGAAACTGTTTTTT. Protein product: CAWSVPLGGKLFF.

The rearrangement uses TRBV30 and TRBJ1-2; D remains ambiguous. V was pared by 3 bases and J by 1 base, with 6 bases between. The CDR3 runs 12 residues. Looked up from germline, CDR1 is GTSNPN and CDR2 is SVGIG (reference sequence). The CDR3 loop reads CAWSRDNYGYTF. The DNA of the CDR3 is TGTGCCTGGAGCCGGGATAACTATGGCTACACCTTC.

The chain carries TRBV5-1 and TRBJ2-7; TRBD2 agrees at 12 bases. The germline V gene encodes CDR1 SGHRS and CDR2 YFSETQ. The CDR3 runs 15 residues. After removal of 4 bases from V and 2 bases from J, the junction contained 4 bases not matched to a gene. The CDR3 region has the DNA TGCGCCAGCAGCCTACGGACTAGCGGGACCTACGAGCAGTACTTC. Protein: CASSLRTSGTYEQYF.

The chain employs TRBV7-2 and TRBJ2-5, with 7 bases identical to TRBD1. Near its end, the DNA agrees better with TRBJ2-7, so the J call may be wrong. The CDR3 spans 13 residues. Germline values: CDR1 SGHTA, CDR2 FQGNSA. The CDR3 is CASSLGTAYEQYF. The CDR3 nucleotides read TGTGCCAGCAGCTTGGGGACAGCCTACGAGCAGTACTTC.